A single sample gave rise to the 3 T cell receptor beta chains below, sequenced in a study of blood T cells in healthy people across ages. Next came a second PCR, run for roughly 6 to 11 cycles, which used a sample-barcoded 5' primer along with a J-beta primer mix. TCRdb ran MiXCR on the 5' RACE reads and lists one entry per CDR3 protein. The table shows about 640,000 distinct CDR3 sequences, with 45% to 65% occurring only once. Material: blood. Every receptor here comes from a man aged 55 to 70 in good health.

The chain links TRBV6-6 to TRBJ2-3; no reliable D call. The V gene lost 5 bases and the J gene lost 11 bases, with 11 bases spanning the gap. There are 11 residues in the CDR3. Per germline, CDR1 MNHNY and CDR2 SVGAGI (reference sequence). CDR3: CASSPTYGQYF. In nucleotides, the CDR3 is TGTGCCAGCAGTCCAACCTATGGGCAGTATTTT.

This clonotype appeared a few times. The CDR3 sequence: CATSKGGTGNQPQHF. CDR3 DNA sequence: TGTGCCACCAGCAAGGGGGGGACAGGCAATCAGCCCCAGCATTTT. The J gene is TRBJ1-5, the V gene TRBV15; 7 nucleotides align to TRBD1. With 4 bases clipped from V and 2 bases from J, the junction kept 5 bases outside the gene matches. The CDR3 is 15 amino acids. CDR1 LNHNV and CDR2 YYDKDF come from the germline V gene (reference sequence).

J is TRBJ2-2 and V is TRBV7-9; D unresolved. CDR3 size: 12 residues. Germline V gene lookup returns CDR1 SEHNR and CDR2 FQNEAQ (reference sequence). Trimming cost V 6 bases and J 6 bases, with 8 bases left between them. The DNA for the CDR3 is TGTGCCAGCAGTCCTGGTTCCGGGGAGCTGTTTTTT. Amino acid sequence: CASSPGSGELFF.